These 14 T cell receptor beta chains were sequenced from one sample in a study of T cell responses to AZD1222 COVID-19 vaccine. Sequencing was performed with immunoSEQ multiplex PCR; in TCRdb, only in-frame clones are kept and a portion is missing. The sample yields 93,000 or so clones, around 90% seen once. The sample in question was peripheral blood, obtained on day 0 of AZD1222 vaccination. These TCRs come from an adult in good health.

V is TRBV7-8 and J is TRBJ1-2; 8 positions match TRBD1. The CDR3 extends over 14 amino acids. Germline loops: CDR1 SGHVS, CDR2 FQNEAQ. Unmatched junction bases numbered 9, after V lost 5 bases and J lost 7 bases. The CDR3 coding sequence is TGTGCCAGCAGCCCCGGGACAGGCATAGGTGGCTACACCTTC. Encoded protein: CASSPGTGIGGYTF.

This chain links TRBV18 with TRBJ1-1; D gene unclear. The CDR3 spans 13 residues. Germline CDR1 KGHSH, CDR2 LQKENI. The V and J ends lost 3 bases and 1 base respectively, with 6 bases between them. The DNA of the CDR3 is TGTGCCAGCTCACCGGGCAGGAACACTGAAGCTTTCTTT. It yields the protein CASSPGRNTEAFF.

This chain connects TRBV3-1 (or the pseudogene TRBV3-2) to TRBJ1-1, with D unclear. The germline CDR1 and CDR2 sequences are LGHDT and YNNKEL (reference sequence). With 4 bases removed from V and 3 bases from J, the gap between germline ends came to 6 bases. The CDR3 consists of 12 residues. CDR3 bases: TGTGCCAGCAGCCTTGGGTACACTGAAGCTTTCTTT. Its protein product is CASSLGYTEAFF.

This clone has a single count. The chain links TRBV2 to TRBJ1-5; possibly TRBD1 for D (6 bases). Trimming removed 8 bases from V and 6 bases from J, with 11 bases in between. Germline-derived CDR1 and CDR2 are SNHLY and FYNNEI. The CDR3 spans 12 residues. Here the CDR3 reads CASGGQGQPQHF. The CDR3 DNA reads as TGTGCCAGCGGGGGGCAGGGTCAGCCCCAGCATTTT.

V gene TRBV12-3 or TRBV12-4 combines with J gene TRBJ1-6; D is uncertain. CDR3 size: 13 residues. The V end was cut by 10 bases, the J end by 2 bases, with 9 bases between. The chain's CDR3 is CATSRTYNSPLHF. The CDR3 coding sequence is TGTGCCACCTCGCGGACCTATAATTCACCCCTCCACTTT.

The chain uses TRBV18 and TRBJ2-5; D unresolved. The CDR3 sequence is 15 residues long. From germline, CDR1 is KGHSH and CDR2 LQKENI. Trimming pared 5 bases from V and 1 base from J, leaving 14 bases between. The chain's CDR3 is CASSTFGRGQETQYF. CDR3 sequence (DNA): TGTGCCAGCTCAACCTTCGGAAGAGGCCAAGAGACCCAGTACTTC.

This chain uses TRBV19 with TRBJ2-7, with 10 positions matching TRBD1. The CDR3 contains 14 residues. Trimming removed 6 bases from V and 0 bases from J; junction bases left unmatched: 2. CDR1 and CDR2 from the germline V gene are LNHDA and SQIVND (reference sequence). CDR3 nucleotides: TGTGCCAGTAGCAGGGACAGGGGCTCCTACGAGCAGTACTTC. Its protein product is CASSRDRGSYEQYF.

This chain links TRBV5-4 with TRBJ1-1, with unresolved D. CDR1 and CDR2 from the germline V gene are SGHNT and YYREEE (reference sequence). The CDR3 totals 13 residues. The V gene lost 0 bases and the J gene lost 0 bases, with 3 bases spanning the gap. The CDR3 sequence: CASSLGMNTEAFF. The DNA for the CDR3 is TGTGCCAGCAGCTTGGGGATGAACACTGAAGCTTTCTTT.

This chain links TRBV28 with TRBJ1-5, with 10 positions matching TRBD1. Germline V gene data show CDR1 as MDHEN and CDR2 as SYDVKM. The V gene end was trimmed by 4 bases and the J gene end by 5 bases; junction bases not matched to a gene: 5. The CDR3 has 15 residues. CDR3 nucleotide sequence: TGTGCCAGCAGTTCCCCGGGACAGGGGTATCAGCCCCAGCATTTT. Protein product: CASSSPGQGYQPQHF.

V usage is TRBV12-3 or TRBV12-4 and J usage is TRBJ1-3; no reliable D call. V was trimmed by 2 bases and J by 4 bases, leaving 3 bases between them. This CDR3 has 12 amino acids. The CDR3 here is CASSLPGNTIYF. In DNA form, the CDR3 reads TGTGCCAGCAGTTTACCAGGAAACACCATATATTTT.

CDR3 DNA: TGTGCCAGCAGTCCGGACCAGGGGAGCTCCTATAATTCACCCCTCCACTTT. Amino acid sequence: CASSPDQGSSYNSPLHF. The chain joins TRBV6-2 or TRBV6-3 to TRBJ1-6; a weak D match, TRBD1 (6 bases). V was pared by 5 bases and J by 0 bases, with 14 bases between. The CDR3 length is 17 residues. The germline gives CDR1 MNHEY, CDR2 SVGEGT.

J is TRBJ1-1 and V is TRBV6-5; D unclear. Deletions cut 10 bases from V and 0 bases from J, with 12 bases between. The CDR3 has 13 residues. Per the germline V gene, CDR1 is MNHEY and CDR2 is SVGAGI. CDR3 amino acids: CATSEEMNTEAFF. In nucleotides, the CDR3 is TGTGCCACTTCAGAAGAAATGAACACTGAAGCTTTCTTT.

The chain carries TRBV4-1 and TRBJ1-4; maybe TRBD1 (5 bases). Germline values: CDR1 MGHRA, CDR2 YSYEKL. The CDR3 covers 15 residues. Trimming removed 1 base at V and 7 bases at J, with 13 bases between. The CDR3 region has the DNA TGCGCCAGCAGCCAAGTCCTGGGGCTGGGTGAAAAACTGTTTTTT. Its translation is CASSQVLGLGEKLFF.

A word on this clone: Other DNA sequences in the sample encode the same CDR3. V is TRBV10-3 and J is TRBJ1-4; D remains ambiguous. The V and J ends lost 6 bases and 1 base respectively, with 9 bases between them. CDR1 and CDR2 from the germline V gene are ENHRY and SYGVKD. The CDR3 consists of 14 residues. The CDR3 DNA reads TGTGCCATCAGGCCAGATATAACTAATGAAAAACTGTTTTTT. Protein sequence: CAIRPDITNEKLFF.